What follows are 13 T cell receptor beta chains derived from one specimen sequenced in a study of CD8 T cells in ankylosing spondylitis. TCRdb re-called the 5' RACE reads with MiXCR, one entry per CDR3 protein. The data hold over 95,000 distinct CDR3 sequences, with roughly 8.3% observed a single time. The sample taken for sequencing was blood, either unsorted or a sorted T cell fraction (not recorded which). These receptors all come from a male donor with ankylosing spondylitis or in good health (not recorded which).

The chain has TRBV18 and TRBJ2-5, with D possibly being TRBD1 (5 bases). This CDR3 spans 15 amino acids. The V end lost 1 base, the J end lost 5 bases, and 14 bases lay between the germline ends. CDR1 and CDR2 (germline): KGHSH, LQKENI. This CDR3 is CASSPRGLKSETQYF. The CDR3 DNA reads TGTGCCAGCTCACCACGGGGCTTGAAATCGGAGACCCAGTACTTC. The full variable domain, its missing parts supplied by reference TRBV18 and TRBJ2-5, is NAGVMQNPRHLVRRRGQEARLRCSPMKGHSHVYWYRQLPEEGLKFMVYLQKENIIDESGMPKERFSAEFPKEGPSILRIQQVVRGDSAAYFCASSPRGLKSETQYFGPGTRLLVL.

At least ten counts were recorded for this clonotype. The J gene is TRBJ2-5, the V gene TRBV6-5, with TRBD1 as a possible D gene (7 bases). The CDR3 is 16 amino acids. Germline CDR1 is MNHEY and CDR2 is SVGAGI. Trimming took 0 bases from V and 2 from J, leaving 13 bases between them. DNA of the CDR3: TGTGCCAGCAGTTACTCGCCCAGGGGGGCACAAGAGACCCAGTACTTC. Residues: CASSYSPRGAQETQYF.

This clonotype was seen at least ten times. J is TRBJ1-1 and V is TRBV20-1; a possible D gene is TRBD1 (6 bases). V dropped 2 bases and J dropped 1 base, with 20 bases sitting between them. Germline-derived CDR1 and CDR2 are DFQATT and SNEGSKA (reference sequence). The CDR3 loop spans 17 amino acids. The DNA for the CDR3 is TGCAGTGCTAGATACACAGGGAGACGGGCGGGGAACACTGAAGCTTTCTTT. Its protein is CSARYTGRRAGNTEAFF.

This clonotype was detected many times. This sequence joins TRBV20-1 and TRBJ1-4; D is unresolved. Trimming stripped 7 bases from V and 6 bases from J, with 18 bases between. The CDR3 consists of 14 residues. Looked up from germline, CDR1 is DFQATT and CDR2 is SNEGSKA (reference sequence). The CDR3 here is CSVSPGLGDEKLFF. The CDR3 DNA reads TGCAGTGTCAGTCCCGGCCTGGGCGATGAAAAACTGTTTTTT.

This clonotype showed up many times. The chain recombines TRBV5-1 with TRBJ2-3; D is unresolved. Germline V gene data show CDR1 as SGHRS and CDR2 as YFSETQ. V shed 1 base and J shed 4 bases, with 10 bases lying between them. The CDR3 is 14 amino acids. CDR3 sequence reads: CASSLLGQSDTQYF. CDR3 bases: TGCGCCAGCAGCTTGTTAGGCCAGTCAGATACGCAGTATTTT.

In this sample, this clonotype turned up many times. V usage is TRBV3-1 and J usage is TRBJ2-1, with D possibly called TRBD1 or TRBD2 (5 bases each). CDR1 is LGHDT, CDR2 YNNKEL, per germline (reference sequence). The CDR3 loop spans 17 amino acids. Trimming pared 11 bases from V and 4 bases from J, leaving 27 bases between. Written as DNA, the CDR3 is TGTGCCTCCTGCCAAGAACCCGTCGGGGCCTTTTACAATGAGCAGTTCTTC. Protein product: CASCQEPVGAFYNEQFF.

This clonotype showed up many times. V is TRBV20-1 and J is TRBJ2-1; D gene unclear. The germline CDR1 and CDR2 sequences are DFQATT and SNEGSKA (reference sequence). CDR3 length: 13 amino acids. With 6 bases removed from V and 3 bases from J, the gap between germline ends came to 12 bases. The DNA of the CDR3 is TGCAGTGCCCCCCCGACTCTCTACAATGAGCAGTTCTTC. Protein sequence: CSAPPTLYNEQFF.

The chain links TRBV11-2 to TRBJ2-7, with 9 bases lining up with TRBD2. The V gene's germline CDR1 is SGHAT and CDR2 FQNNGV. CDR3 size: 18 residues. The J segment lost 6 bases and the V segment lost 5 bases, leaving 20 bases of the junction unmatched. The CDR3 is CASSQTILAGGAGTEQYF. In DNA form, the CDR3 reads TGTGCCAGCAGCCAAACGATCTTGGCGGGAGGGGCCGGGACCGAGCAGTACTTC. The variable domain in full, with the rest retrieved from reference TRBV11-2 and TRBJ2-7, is EAGVAQSPRYKIIEKRQSVAFWCNPISGHATLYWYQQILGQGPKLLIQFQNNGVVDDSQLPKDRFSAERLKGVDSTLKIQPAKLEDSAVYLCASSQTILAGGAGTEQYFGPGTRLTVT.

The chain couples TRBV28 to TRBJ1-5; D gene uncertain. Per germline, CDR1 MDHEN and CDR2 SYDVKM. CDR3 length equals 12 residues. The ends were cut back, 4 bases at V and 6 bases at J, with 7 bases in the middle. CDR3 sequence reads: CASSSNSQPQHF. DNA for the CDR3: TGTGCCAGCAGTTCCAACTCTCAGCCCCAGCATTTT.

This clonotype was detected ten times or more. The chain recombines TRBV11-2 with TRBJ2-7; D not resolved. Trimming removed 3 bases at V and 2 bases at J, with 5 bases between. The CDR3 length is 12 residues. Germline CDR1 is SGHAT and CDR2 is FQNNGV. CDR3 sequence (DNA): TGTGCCAGCAGCTTTATTCCCTACGAGCAGTACTTC. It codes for CASSFIPYEQYF.

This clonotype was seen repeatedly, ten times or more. The CDR3 is CASLTEEAFF. The CDR3 DNA is TGTGCCAGCTTGACAGAAGAAGCTTTCTTT. The J gene is TRBJ1-1, the V gene TRBV21-1; the D call in the table, TRBD1, was not verified against the DNA. TRBV21-1 is reported as a pseudogene. There are 10 residues in the CDR3.

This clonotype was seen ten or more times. The chain's CDR3 is CASSFHGLNEQFF. CDR3 nucleotides: TGTGCCAGCAGTTTCCACGGGCTCAATGAGCAGTTCTTC. The V and J genes are TRBV12-3 or TRBV12-4 and TRBJ2-1; D is uncertain. This CDR3 contains 13 residues. V gave up 3 bases and J gave up 6 bases, with 9 bases separating them.

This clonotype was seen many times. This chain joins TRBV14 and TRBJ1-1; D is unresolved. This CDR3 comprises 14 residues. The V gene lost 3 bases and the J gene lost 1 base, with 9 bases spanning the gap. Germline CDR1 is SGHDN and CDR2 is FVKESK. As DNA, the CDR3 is TGTGCCAGCAGCCAGACTACGAGGAACACTGAAGCTTTCTTT. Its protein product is CASSQTTRNTEAFF.